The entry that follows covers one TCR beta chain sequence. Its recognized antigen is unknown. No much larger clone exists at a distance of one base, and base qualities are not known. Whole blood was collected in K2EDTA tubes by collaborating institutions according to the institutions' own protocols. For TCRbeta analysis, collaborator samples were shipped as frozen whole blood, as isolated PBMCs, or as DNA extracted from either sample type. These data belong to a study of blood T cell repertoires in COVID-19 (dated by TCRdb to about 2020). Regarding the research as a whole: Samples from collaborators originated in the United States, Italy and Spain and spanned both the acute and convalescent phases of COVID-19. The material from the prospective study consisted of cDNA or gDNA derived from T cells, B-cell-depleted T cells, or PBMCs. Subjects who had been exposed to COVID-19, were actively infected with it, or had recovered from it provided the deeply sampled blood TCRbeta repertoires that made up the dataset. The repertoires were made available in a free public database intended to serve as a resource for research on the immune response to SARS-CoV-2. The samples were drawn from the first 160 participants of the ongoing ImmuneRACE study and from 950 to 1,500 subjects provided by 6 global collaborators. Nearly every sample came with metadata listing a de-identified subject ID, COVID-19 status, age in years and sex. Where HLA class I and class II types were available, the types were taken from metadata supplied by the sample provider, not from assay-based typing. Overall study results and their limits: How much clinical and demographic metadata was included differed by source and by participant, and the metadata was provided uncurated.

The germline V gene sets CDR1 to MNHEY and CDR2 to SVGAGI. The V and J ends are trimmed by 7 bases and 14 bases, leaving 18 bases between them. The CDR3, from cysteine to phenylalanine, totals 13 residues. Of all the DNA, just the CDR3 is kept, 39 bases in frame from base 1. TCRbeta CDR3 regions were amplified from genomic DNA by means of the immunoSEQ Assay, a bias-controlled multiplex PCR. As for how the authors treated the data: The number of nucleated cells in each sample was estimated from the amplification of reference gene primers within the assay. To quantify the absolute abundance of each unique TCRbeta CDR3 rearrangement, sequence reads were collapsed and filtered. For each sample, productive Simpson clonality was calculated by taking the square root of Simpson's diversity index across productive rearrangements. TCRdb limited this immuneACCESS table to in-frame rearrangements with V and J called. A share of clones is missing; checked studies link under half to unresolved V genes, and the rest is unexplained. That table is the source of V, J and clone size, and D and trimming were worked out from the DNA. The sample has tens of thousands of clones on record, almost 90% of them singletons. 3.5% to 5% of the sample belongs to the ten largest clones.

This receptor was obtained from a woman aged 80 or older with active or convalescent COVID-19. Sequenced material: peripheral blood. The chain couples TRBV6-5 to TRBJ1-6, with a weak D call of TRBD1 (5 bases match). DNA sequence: TGTGCCAGCATGGCCAGGGCCCACGGCACCCTCCACTTT. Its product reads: CASMARAHGTLHF.